This T cell receptor beta chain emerged from a study of OX40 agonist ivuxolimab in advanced cancers. Findings and caveats of the study: Compared with others, partial responders at 0.1-3.0 mg/kg displayed clonal expansion among the lowest.

As to this clone: The antigen remains undetermined.

This CDR3 is 20 amino acids long. Germline V gene data show CDR1 as SQVTM and CDR2 as ANQGSEA. The junction had 19 bases not matched to a gene; V was cut back by 0 bases and J by 5 bases. TCRdb keeps only in-frame clones here, not all; method: immunoSEQ multiplex PCR. The sample has 80,000 to 95,000 clones; 80% to 90% are singletons. The source material was CD4+ or CD8+ T cells sorted from blood, sampled in a trial of the OX40 agonist ivuxolimab. The clonotype comes from an adult with an advanced solid tumor such as melanoma, head and neck, liver or kidney cancer. The chain is built from TRBV29-1 and TRBJ2-5, with 12 bases lining up with TRBD2. CDR3 DNA: TGCAGCGTTGAAGAAACTCTCATAGGCCTAGCGGGGGGGCTTGGCGAGACCCAGTACTTC. The encoded protein is CSVEETLIGLAGGLGETQYF.